The 6 T cell receptor beta chains listed next were all sequenced from one sample in a study of cytomegalovirus exposure and HLA in healthy donors. In the PCR, 60 Vbeta and 13 Jbeta primers were used. The data were produced by immunoSEQ multiplex PCR, yet TCRdb's version contains in-frame clones alone and is incomplete. Among around 96,000 clones listed, around 60% were seen once. The sample consisted of PBMCs. These receptors were taken from a man aged 60 to 75 in good health and CMV-seronegative.

The chain links TRBV29-1 to TRBJ2-6; TRBD2 matches at 10 bases. The V gene's germline CDR1 is SQVTM and CDR2 ANQGSEA. Trimming at V came to 4 bases and at J to 0 bases, leaving 6 bases not matched to a gene. The length of the CDR3 is 17 residues. This chain's CDR3 is CSVALAGGHSGANVLTF. The DNA for the CDR3 is TGCAGCGTTGCTTTAGCGGGGGGACACTCTGGGGCCAACGTCCTGACTTTC.

The V gene is TRBV28, the J gene TRBJ2-7; D might be TRBD1 (6 bases). The CDR3 is 15 amino acids. The V gene lost 4 bases and the J gene lost 5 bases, with 18 bases spanning the gap. The germline gives CDR1 MDHEN, CDR2 SYDVKM. The DNA for the CDR3 is TGTGCCAGCAGTTCCTCACCAGGGGATGGGGACGAGCAGTACTTC. Translating gives CASSSSPGDGDEQYF.

The V call is TRBV12-5, the J call TRBJ2-2; TRBD1 matches 11 bases. V gave up 4 bases and J gave up 4 bases; unmatched junction bases: 11. Germline V gene lookup returns CDR1 LGHNT and CDR2 FRNRAP. The CDR3 length is 18 residues. The CDR3 nucleotides are TGTGCTAGTGGTTCATCGATCCCGGGACAGGGGGGCACCGGGGAGCTGTTTTTT. It codes for CASGSSIPGQGGTGELFF.

V is TRBV11-3 and J is TRBJ2-2, with 11 bases that match TRBD1. The V and J ends lost 4 bases and 2 bases, in that order; junction bases with no gene match: 0. CDR3 length: 15 residues. Germline V gene sequence: CDR1 SGHNT, CDR2 YENEEA. As DNA, the CDR3 is TGTGCCAGCAGCTGGACAGGGGGCAACACCGGGGAGCTGTTTTTT. This gives the protein CASSWTGGNTGELFF.

A single count supports this clone. This chain joins TRBV15 and TRBJ1-4; 7 bases agree with TRBD1. V shed 4 bases and J 6 bases; nucleotides not matched to a gene: 8. This CDR3 spans 15 amino acids. Per germline, CDR1 LNHNV and CDR2 YYDKDF (reference sequence). In DNA form, the CDR3 reads TGTGCCACCAGCATAGTAGGGGGCAGGGATGAAAAACTGTTTTTT. Translation gives CATSIVGGRDEKLFF.

The chain couples TRBV11-2 to TRBJ1-2; D is ambiguous. Trimming took off 5 bases at V and 1 base at J, with 11 bases between the two ends. Germline V lookup: CDR1 SGHAT, CDR2 FQNNGV. The CDR3 loop spans 14 amino acids. The CDR3 reads CASSPQRSNYGYTF. CDR3 sequence (DNA): TGTGCCAGCAGCCCCCAAAGGAGTAACTATGGCTACACCTTC.